The next 4 T cell receptor beta chains were all read from a single sample in a study of T cell responses to AZD1222 COVID-19 vaccine. Measured with immunoSEQ multiplex PCR; TCRdb has only the in-frame clones, and not every one. Of more than 110,000 clones detected, 90% appear once; the ten largest clones hold more than 3%. Source: peripheral blood, taken on day 0 of AZD1222 vaccination. The origin of the receptors is an adult in good health.

V usage is TRBV19 and J usage is TRBJ1-5; D is perhaps TRBD1 (5 bases). Trimming left V 3 bases short and J 7 bases short, with 19 bases between. This CDR3 region has 16 residues. Germline values: CDR1 LNHDA, CDR2 SQIVND (reference sequence). The CDR3 DNA reads TGTGCCAGTAGTATTCCGGCAAGGGAACGGGGGCAGCCCCAGCATTTT. Its translation is CASSIPARERGQPQHF.

V gene TRBV6-6 combines with J gene TRBJ1-4; 7 bases fit TRBD1. This CDR3 is built from 14 residues. After removal of 7 bases from V and 7 bases from J, the junction contained 9 bases not matched to a gene. The germline gives CDR1 MNHNY, CDR2 SVGAGI (reference sequence). The CDR3 DNA follows: TGTGCCAGCACCCCCCAGGCAGGGGGTGAAAAACTGTTTTTT. Translated, it gives CASTPQAGGEKLFF.

The chain is built from TRBV3-1 (or the pseudogene TRBV3-2) and TRBJ2-1; 9 bases align to TRBD2. CDR3 length equals 17 residues. The V gene's germline CDR1 is LGHDT and CDR2 YNNKEL (reference sequence). Trimming cost V 2 bases and J 4 bases; bases outside gene matches: 9. The CDR3 region is CASSQSRASGTYNEQFF. CDR3 bases: TGTGCCAGCAGCCAATCTCGCGCTAGCGGGACGTACAATGAGCAGTTCTTC.

This chain joins TRBV5-1 and TRBJ2-1; D gene ambiguous. The length of the CDR3 is 16 residues. Trimming took off 2 bases at V and 5 bases at J, with 17 bases between the two ends. Per germline, CDR1 SGHRS and CDR2 YFSETQ. CDR3 in amino acids: CASSFLNQPPHNEQFF. CDR3 sequence (DNA): TGCGCCAGCAGCTTTCTAAACCAACCACCCCACAATGAGCAGTTCTTC.